This TCR beta chain is drawn from a study of blood T cell repertoires in COVID-19. This CDR3 has 13 residues. Per the germline V gene, CDR1 is MDHEN and CDR2 is SYDVKM. V shed 5 bases and J shed 1 base, with 8 bases lying between them. Per the study methods: Quantification of nucleated cells was approximated via reference gene primer amplification. Assay used: immunoSEQ multiplex PCR; TCRdb lists only in-frame clones, some missing. Clonal size and the V and J genes are those of that table, whereas D and trimming came from the DNA. The table lists almost 55,000 clones, around 86% of them singletons. The count of this clone is one.

Material: peripheral blood. The chain links TRBV28 to TRBJ1-1; D might be TRBD1 (5 bases). This receptor was identified in a human donor in a cohort sampled during active COVID-19. CDR3 DNA: TGTGCCAGCAGTCGGGGGTGGAACACTGAAGCTTTCTTT. This encodes CASSRGWNTEAFF.